The text below deals with one TCR beta chain. This clone's antigen is unknown. No per-base quality is available; no much larger clone lies one base away. TCRbeta CDR3 regions were amplified from genomic DNA by means of the immunoSEQ Assay, a bias-controlled multiplex PCR. The original methods were these. Nucleated cell counts per sample were estimated from amplification of reference gene primers within the assay. To quantify the absolute abundance of each unique TCRbeta CDR3 rearrangement, sequence reads were collapsed and filtered. Productive Simpson clonality was computed per sample as the square root of Simpson's diversity index over productive rearrangements. TCRdb carries this immuneACCESS record with in-frame sequences only. Its versions omit some clonotypes, under half of them owing to an unresolved V gene in the studies checked, with the rest unexplained. V, J and clone size reflect that table, while D and trimming were determined from the DNA. A total of tens of thousands of clones appear in this sample, more than 75% of them only once. The top ten constitute roughly 1.3% of the sample.

Whole blood was collected in K2EDTA tubes by collaborating institutions according to the institutions' own protocols. For TCRbeta analysis, collaborators shipped samples as frozen whole blood, isolated PBMCs, or DNA extracted from either of those sample types. V and J are truncated by 2 bases and 8 bases respectively, leaving an intervening sequence of 12 bases. Per the germline V gene, SGHTA is the CDR1 and FQGNSA is the CDR2. The CDR3 starts with the cysteine, ends with the phenylalanine, and has 13 residues. Of all the DNA, just the CDR3 is kept, 39 bases in frame from base 1. This specimen comes from a study of blood T cell repertoires in COVID-19 (dated by TCRdb to the early 2020s). The study in broad terms: Collaborator samples came from the United States, Italy and Spain and covered acute and convalescent phases of COVID-19. The prospective study material was composed of cDNA or gDNA derived from T cells, B-cell-depleted T cells, or PBMCs. Deeply sampled blood TCRbeta repertoires from subjects exposed to, actively infected with, or recovered from COVID-19 were included in the dataset. The repertoires were released in a freely available public database meant as a resource for research on the immune response to SARS-CoV-2. The samples were drawn from two sources: the first 160 participants of the ongoing ImmuneRACE study, and 1,254 subjects contributed by 6 global collaborators. Nearly every sample came with metadata listing a de-identified subject ID, COVID-19 status, age in years and sex. Where HLA class I and class II types were available, the types were taken from metadata supplied by the sample provider, not from assay-based typing. Study-level results and caveats: How much clinical and demographic metadata was included differed by source and by participant, and the metadata was provided uncurated.

The material sequenced was peripheral blood. This TCR was recovered from a man aged 60-69 years with acute or convalescent COVID-19. The rearrangement combines TRBV7-2 with TRBJ1-2; D gene: possibly TRBD1, on 6 matching bases. The base sequence is TGTGCCAGCAGCTTAACGGGCAGGGGAGGCTACACCTTC. The resulting protein is CASSLTGRGGYTF.